This T cell receptor (beta chain) is from a study of Ad26.COV2.S vaccination and SARS-CoV-2 variants. Study-wide background: Among those in the COV1001 Ad26.COV2.S trial arm was the donor. In the study, Ad26.COV2.S was injected intramuscularly once, or twice 56 days apart.

V was pared by 4 bases and J by 0 bases, with 10 bases between. The V gene's germline CDR1 is MNHEY and CDR2 SVGAGI. This CDR3 comprises 15 residues. TCRdb's table, derived via immunoSEQ multiplex PCR, lists solely in-frame clones and lacks some. Of about 250,000 clones in the sample, 87% are singletons; the top ten hold approximately 3%. Treatment defined: some 19 received Ad26.COV2.S at low or high dose, single or two shots; 5 received placebo; per-sample allocation not given. The investigators took samples on day 63 after the first vaccine or placebo injection. Based in Boston, the donor was an adult of 18-55 years.

This receptor was obtained from a person between 18 and 65 years old who received the Ad26.COV2.S COVID-19 vaccine or a placebo. The chain recombines TRBV6-5 with TRBJ1-5; TRBD1 is a possible D gene (6 bases). Sequenced material: peripheral blood, taken in a trial of Ad26.COV2.S vaccine versus placebo. The CDR3 loop reads CASSWTAPSNQPQHF. The CDR3 region has the DNA TGTGCCAGCAGTTGGACAGCTCCTAGCAATCAGCCCCAGCATTTT.